Shown below are 26 T cell receptor beta chains from a single sample sequenced in a study of blood T cell repertoires in COVID-19. Profiled with immunoSEQ multiplex PCR; TCRdb holds only in-frame clones, not every one. The repertoire holds 95,000 to 110,000 clones, with over 75% as singletons. The sequencing input was peripheral blood. All receptors derive from a human donor in a cohort sampled during active COVID-19.

The chain's CDR3 is CASSPPGQVYGYTF. The CDR3 nucleotides read TGTGCCAGCAGCCCCCCTGGACAGGTATATGGCTACACCTTC. The genes are TRBV7-9 and TRBJ1-2; 7 bases agree with TRBD1. The CDR3 is 14 residues long. Per the germline V gene, CDR1 is SEHNR and CDR2 is FQNEAQ (reference sequence). V gave up 5 bases and J gave up 5 bases; unmatched junction bases: 8.

The rearrangement joins TRBV19 to TRBJ2-5, with 8 bases lining up with TRBD1. V dropped 1 base and J dropped 5; count of bases not matched to a gene: 12. The CDR3 contains 17 residues. Per the germline V gene, CDR1 is LNHDA and CDR2 is SQIVND (reference sequence). The CDR3 DNA reads as TGTGCCAGTAGTATAGCTACCGGACAGGGCCTTTGGGAGACCCAGTACTTC. Its protein is CASSIATGQGLWETQYF.

The chain couples TRBV3-1 (or the pseudogene TRBV3-2) to TRBJ2-1; TRBD2 agrees at 14 bases. The ends lost 1 base at V and 8 bases at J; junction bases unmatched: 7. The CDR3 is 17 residues long. CDR1 and CDR2 (germline): LGHDT, YNNKEL (reference sequence). CDR3 region: CASSQARGTSGSDEQFF. The CDR3 DNA sequence: TGTGCCAGCAGCCAAGCTAGGGGGACTAGCGGGAGCGATGAGCAGTTCTTC.

The chain has TRBV9 and TRBJ1-3; 7 bases map to TRBD1. This CDR3 comprises 16 residues. Trimming at V came to 4 bases and at J to 0 bases, leaving 7 bases not matched to a gene. Germline V gene data show CDR1 as SGDLS and CDR2 as YYNGEE. This chain's CDR3 is CASSFGGQNSGNTIYF. The DNA of the CDR3 is TGTGCCAGCAGCTTCGGGGGACAGAACTCTGGAAACACCATATATTTT.

The chain couples TRBV28 to TRBJ2-1; TRBD1 might be the D (5 bases). V was cut by 1 base and J by 12 bases, with 16 bases left in between. Germline lookup yields CDR1 MDHEN and CDR2 SYDVKM. The CDR3 sequence is 14 residues long. CDR3 nucleotide sequence: TGTGCCAGCAGTTTATCAAGTCGGACACGTTCGCAGTTCTTC. Its protein is CASSLSSRTRSQFF.

The gene calls are TRBV15 and TRBJ2-3; D is perhaps TRBD2 (6 bases). This CDR3 is built from 19 residues. Per germline, CDR1 LNHNV and CDR2 YYDKDF (reference sequence). V was cut by 0 bases and J by 0 bases, with 19 bases left in between. CDR3 DNA sequence: TGTGCCACCAGCAGAGATCCCCCGTGGGTAGCGGCTAGCACAGATACGCAGTATTTT. Its protein product is CATSRDPPWVAASTDTQYF.

This clone was detected a few times. The CDR3 region has the DNA TGTGCCAGCAGCTTAGGAGTTCGGGGTAACACTGAAGCTTTCTTT. Its translation: CASSLGVRGNTEAFF. The genes are TRBV7-3 and TRBJ1-1, with D uncertain. This CDR3 has 15 residues. Trimming stripped 2 bases from V and 2 bases from J, with 12 bases between. Germline V gene data show CDR1 as SGHTA and CDR2 as FQGTGA.

The J gene is TRBJ1-4, the V gene TRBV6-2 or TRBV6-3, with 11 positions matching TRBD1. CDR3 size: 14 residues. Germline CDR1 and CDR2: MNHEY and SVGEGT. The trim removed 4 bases at V and 10 bases at J, leaving 5 bases unmatched. The CDR3 DNA is TGTGCCAGCAGTTGGACAGGGGGCGTTGGAAAACTGTTTTTT. Translation: CASSWTGGVGKLFF.

The chain uses TRBV7-9 and TRBJ2-2, with 7 bases that match TRBD1. This CDR3 spans 16 amino acids. V lost 6 bases to trimming and J lost 2 bases; unmatched junction nucleotides: 9. Germline V gives CDR1 SEHNR, CDR2 FQNEAQ (reference sequence). The CDR3 sequence: CASRTDRAENTGELFF. In DNA form, the CDR3 reads TGTGCCAGCAGAACTGACAGGGCCGAAAACACCGGGGAGCTGTTTTTT. Drawing the rest from reference TRBV7-9 and TRBJ2-2, the complete variable domain is DTGVSQNPRHKITKRGQNVTFRCDPISEHNRLYWYRQTLGQGPEFLTYFQNEAQLEKSRLLSDRFSAERPKGSFSTLEIQRTEQGDSAMYLCASRTDRAENTGELFFGEGSRLTVL.

The gene calls are TRBV19 and TRBJ2-3; 9 nucleotides agree with TRBD1. CDR1 and CDR2 from the germline V gene are LNHDA and SQIVND (reference sequence). V shed 5 bases and J 4 bases; nucleotides not matched to a gene: 22. The CDR3 is 20 amino acids. CDR3 protein: CASSSGSGTGRSGGADTQYF. CDR3 in DNA: TGTGCCAGTAGTTCGGGCTCTGGGACAGGGAGATCTGGGGGTGCAGATACGCAGTATTTT.

V is TRBV6-5 and J is TRBJ1-5; tentatively, D is TRBD1 (6 bases). The CDR3 length is 14 residues. Germline CDR1 reads MNHEY; CDR2 reads SVGAGI. The V and J ends lost 6 bases and 2 bases respectively, with 11 bases between them. The CDR3 reads CASSRDTRNQPQHF. For the CDR3, the DNA is TGTGCCAGCAGCCGGGACACTCGCAATCAGCCCCAGCATTTT.

The rearrangement uses TRBV19 and TRBJ2-6; maybe TRBD1 (6 bases). The CDR3 loop spans 16 amino acids. Germline V CDR1 and CDR2: LNHDA, SQIVND (reference sequence). The V and J ends lost 4 bases and 0 bases respectively, with 10 bases between them. The CDR3 is CASSTTGISGANVLTF. The CDR3 coding sequence is TGTGCCAGTAGTACCACAGGGATCTCTGGGGCCAACGTCCTGACTTTC.

The chain recombines TRBV28 with TRBJ1-6; no firm D call. The V and J ends lost 2 bases and 0 bases respectively, with 8 bases between them. The CDR3 runs 16 residues. Germline values: CDR1 MDHEN, CDR2 SYDVKM. This CDR3 is CASSLPTNSYNSPLHF. DNA of the CDR3: TGTGCCAGCAGTTTACCCACAAACTCCTATAATTCACCCCTCCACTTT.

This clone showed up just a few times. The V and J genes are TRBV5-4 and TRBJ2-7, with 9 positions matching TRBD1. The trim removed 3 bases at V and 2 bases at J, leaving 6 bases unmatched. This CDR3 is built from 15 residues. Germline V gene data show CDR1 as SGHNT and CDR2 as YYREEE (reference sequence). The DNA of the CDR3 is TGTGCCAGCAGCTCAATCGGGACAGGGACCTACGAGCAGTACTTC. Protein sequence: CASSSIGTGTYEQYF.

This chain connects TRBV4-1 to TRBJ1-2, with no clear D. Trimming pared 0 bases from V and 4 bases from J, leaving 15 bases between. Germline values: CDR1 MGHRA, CDR2 YSYEKL. This CDR3 has 16 residues. The CDR3 is CASSQEGDGIFYGYTF. The CDR3 coding sequence is TGCGCCAGCAGCCAAGAGGGCGACGGGATTTTCTATGGCTACACCTTC.

A single count supports this clone. The gene calls are TRBV28 and TRBJ1-1; D not resolved. CDR1 MDHEN and CDR2 SYDVKM come from the germline V gene. The CDR3 is 15 amino acids. V lost 6 bases and J 3 bases, leaving 17 bases between the germline ends. The CDR3 sequence: CASRVVGRGDTEAFF. In nucleotides, the CDR3 is TGTGCCAGCAGAGTAGTGGGGAGAGGTGACACTGAAGCTTTCTTT. The full variable domain, rest sourced from reference TRBV28 and TRBJ1-1, is DVKVTQSSRYLVKRTGEKVFLECVQDMDHENMFWYRQDPGLGLRLIYFSYDVKMKEKGDIPEGYSVSREKKERFSLILESASTNQTSMYLCASRVVGRGDTEAFFGQGTRLTVV.

The genes are TRBV24-1 and TRBJ2-2; 9 nucleotides align to TRBD1. CDR1 is KGHDR, CDR2 SFDVKD, per germline. V trimming: 5 bases; J trimming: 4 bases; junction bases outside the gene matches: 13. The CDR3 runs to 18 residues. CDR3 bases: TGTGCCACCAGTGCGGGACAGGGCGTGATCCGAGGCACCGGGGAGCTGTTTTTT. Translating gives CATSAGQGVIRGTGELFF.

J is TRBJ2-3 and V is TRBV5-1; 10 nucleotides agree with TRBD2. With V trimmed by 0 bases and J by 6 bases, 7 bases remained unmatched. Germline lookup yields CDR1 SGHRS and CDR2 YFSETQ. CDR3 size: 16 residues. The CDR3: CASSLVGLAVADTQYF. The CDR3 coding sequence is TGCGCCAGCAGCTTGGTAGGACTAGCGGTCGCGGATACGCAGTATTTT.

V and J are TRBV5-1 and TRBJ2-5; 13 positions agree with TRBD2. Germline V gene data show CDR1 as SGHRS and CDR2 as YFSETQ. This CDR3 contains 16 residues. V was clipped by 4 bases and J by 4 bases; unmatched bases: 7. CDR3 in amino acids: CASSALTSGGRETQYF. CDR3 bases: TGCGCCAGCAGCGCCCTGACTAGCGGGGGGCGAGAGACCCAGTACTTC. The full variable domain, with the rest looked up from reference TRBV5-1 and TRBJ2-5, is KAGVTQTPRYLIKTRGQQVTLSCSPISGHRSVSWYQQTPGQGLQFLFEYFSETQRNKGNFPGRFSGRQFSNSRSEMNVSTLELGDSALYLCASSALTSGGRETQYFGPGTRLLVL.

The CDR3 DNA is TGCGCCAGCAGCGCCGGGACAGATAACACTGAAGCTTTCTTT. It codes for CASSAGTDNTEAFF. V is TRBV10-2 and J is TRBJ1-1; TRBD1 matches at 7 bases. Germline values: CDR1 WSHSY, CDR2 SAAADI. The CDR3 sequence is 14 residues long. The V and J ends lost 6 bases and 2 bases, in that order; junction bases with no gene match: 6.

The V and J genes are TRBV9 and TRBJ2-5, with D possibly matching TRBD1 (6 bases). This CDR3 region has 15 residues. V gave up 4 bases and J gave up 0 bases, with 13 bases separating them. In germline, CDR1 is SGDLS, CDR2 YYNGEE. CDR3 region: CASSQDSTHQETQYF. DNA for the CDR3: TGTGCCAGCAGCCAGGACAGTACTCACCAAGAGACCCAGTACTTC.

This clone was detected only once. CDR3 loop: CATSRGQGAEYGYTF. The CDR3 bases are TGTGCCACCAGCAGAGGCCAGGGGGCGGAGTATGGCTACACCTTC. This chain links TRBV15 with TRBJ1-2, with TRBD1 matching 8 bases. Germline V gives CDR1 LNHNV, CDR2 YYDKDF (reference sequence). V lost 1 base and J lost 5; bases outside the gene matches: 6. CDR3 length: 15 amino acids.

V is TRBV11-3 and J is TRBJ2-2, with TRBD1 identical over 7 bases. The CDR3 runs to 16 residues. Losses at the gene ends were 0 bases for V and 4 bases for J; bases not matched to a gene: 5. Germline CDR1 is SGHNT and CDR2 is YENEEA. The CDR3: CASSLDPTGSTGELFF. CDR3 bases: TGTGCCAGCAGCTTAGATCCGACAGGGTCCACCGGGGAGCTGTTTTTT.

This clone was observed once. J is TRBJ1-5 and V is TRBV6-2 or TRBV6-3, with TRBD1 as a possible D gene (6 bases). Trimming shortened V by 3 bases and J by 5 bases, and 8 bases separated the two germline ends. The length of the CDR3 is 13 residues. Looked up from germline, CDR1 is MNHEY and CDR2 is SVGEGT. CDR3 DNA: TGTGCCAGCAGTTATGAGGGGGATCAGCCCCAGCATTTT. Its translation: CASSYEGDQPQHF.

This clone is a singleton in its sample. The chain employs TRBV7-2 and TRBJ1-6; D is undetermined. Per the germline V gene, CDR1 is SGHTA and CDR2 is FQGNSA. The CDR3 is 17 residues long. V lost 1 base, J lost 0 bases, and 10 bases lay in between. This chain's CDR3 is CASSLVTRSSYNSPLHF. For the CDR3, the DNA is TGTGCCAGCAGCTTAGTAACCCGTAGCTCCTATAATTCACCCCTCCACTTT. Filled out from reference TRBV7-2 and TRBJ1-6, the complete variable domain reads GAGVSQSPSNKVTEKGKDVELRCDPISGHTALYWYRQSLGQGLEFLIYFQGNSAPDKSGLPSDRFSAERTGGSVSTLTIQRTQQEDSAVYLCASSLVTRSSYNSPLHFGNGTRLTVT.

The rearrangement joins TRBV14 to TRBJ1-4; D might be TRBD1 (6 bases). This CDR3 has 19 amino acids. Germline V CDR1 and CDR2: SGHDN, FVKESK. V lost 0 bases to trimming and J lost 8 bases, with 25 bases between them. CDR3: CASSQEAVGRGWFNEKLFF. The CDR3 DNA sequence: TGTGCCAGCAGCCAAGAAGCAGTCGGCAGGGGATGGTTTAACGAAAAACTGTTTTTT.